Listed below are T cell receptor beta chains from one sample, sequenced in a study of shared T cell receptors in the human thymus. Profiled with immunoSEQ multiplex PCR; TCRdb holds only in-frame clones, not every one. The sample shows about 380,000 clones, just under 95% of them seen only once. Sequenced material: thymocytes. These receptors all stem from a human donor. Both conserved end residues are part of each CDR3. Fields, in order: V gene, D gene, clone size, CDR3 length, J gene, CDR3 DNA, CDR3 protein. A D gene is named only where the DNA matches it firmly. Where a row states a size, it is once, few, many or the class of an expanded clone; other rows omit it.

V gene: TRBV20-1; D gene: NA; clone size: NA; CDR3 length: 11; J gene: TRBJ1-5; CDR3 DNA: TGCAGTGCAGGGGACAATCAGCCCCAGCATTTT; CDR3 protein: CSAGDNQPQHF
V gene: TRBV20-1; D gene: NA; clone size: NA; CDR3 length: 10; J gene: TRBJ1-4; CDR3 DNA: TGCAGTGCTAGGAATGAAAAACTGTTTTTT; CDR3 protein: CSARNEKLFF
V gene: TRBV19; D gene: TRBD2; clone size: NA; CDR3 length: 14; J gene: TRBJ2-7; CDR3 DNA: TGTGCCAGTAGTCCGGGGACTATTAACTACGAGCAGTACTTC; CDR3 protein: CASSPGTINYEQYF
V gene: TRBV12-5; D gene: TRBD2; clone size: once; CDR3 length: 16; J gene: TRBJ2-1; CDR3 DNA: TGTGCTAGTGGTCCCCCAACTAGCGGGAGACAAAATGAGCAGTTCTTC; CDR3 protein: CASGPPTSGRQNEQFF
V gene: TRBV11-1; D gene: NA; clone size: few; CDR3 length: 12; J gene: TRBJ1-3; CDR3 DNA: TGTGCCAGCAGCTTGACTGGAAACACCATATATTTT; CDR3 protein: CASSLTGNTIYF
V gene: TRBV27; D gene: NA; clone size: NA; CDR3 length: 14; J gene: TRBJ2-6; CDR3 DNA: TGTGCCAGCAGCACTGTTGGTGGGGCCAACGTCCTGACTTTC; CDR3 protein: CASSTVGGANVLTF
V gene: TRBV7-9; D gene: TRBD1; clone size: NA; CDR3 length: 18; J gene: TRBJ2-3; CDR3 DNA: TGTGCCAGCGGACCCCGGACAGGGGAAAACCTGGGCACAGATACGCAGTATTTT; CDR3 protein: CASGPRTGENLGTDTQYF
V gene: TRBV4-1; D gene: TRBD1; clone size: NA; CDR3 length: 20; J gene: TRBJ1-5; CDR3 DNA: TGCGCCAGCAGCCAAGAAGTCCAGGGGGGCGAACCCGAAAGCAATCAGCCCCAGCATTTT; CDR3 protein: CASSQEVQGGEPESNQPQHF
V gene: TRBV5-6; D gene: NA; clone size: NA; CDR3 length: 15; J gene: TRBJ2-2; CDR3 DNA: TGTGCCAGCAGCTTGGACAGGACAAACACCGGGGAGCTGTTTTTT; CDR3 protein: CASSLDRTNTGELFF
V gene: TRBV27; D gene: TRBD1; clone size: NA; CDR3 length: 16; J gene: TRBJ1-2; CDR3 DNA: TGTGCCAGCAGTGAAAGGGAGGACAGGTCTAACTATGGCTACACCTTC; CDR3 protein: CASSEREDRSNYGYTF
V gene: TRBV2; D gene: TRBD2; clone size: NA; CDR3 length: 17; J gene: TRBJ2-1; CDR3 DNA: TGTGCCAGCAGTTCACGAATGTCGACTAGCAGAGACAATGAGCAGTTCTTC; CDR3 protein: CASSSRMSTSRDNEQFF
V gene: TRBV29-1; D gene: TRBD2; clone size: NA; CDR3 length: 15; J gene: TRBJ2-3; CDR3 DNA: TGCAGCGTCCTCATTAGCGGGAGAGGAGGAGATACGCAGTATTTT; CDR3 protein: CSVLISGRGGDTQYF
V gene: TRBV19; D gene: NA; clone size: NA; CDR3 length: 10; J gene: TRBJ1-3; CDR3 DNA: TGTGCCAGTGTGCGAAACACCATATATTTT; CDR3 protein: CASVRNTIYF
V gene: TRBV7-6; D gene: NA; clone size: NA; CDR3 length: 17; J gene: TRBJ1-3; CDR3 DNA: TGTGCCAGCAGCTTAGACCCCGTACAAGACTCTGGAAACACCATATATTTT; CDR3 protein: CASSLDPVQDSGNTIYF
V gene: TRBV5-1; D gene: TRBD2; clone size: NA; CDR3 length: 15; J gene: TRBJ2-3; CDR3 DNA: TGCGCCAGCAGCTTGCGGGAGGGTAGCACAGATACGCAGTATTTT; CDR3 protein: CASSLREGSTDTQYF
V gene: TRBV11-2; D gene: NA; clone size: NA; CDR3 length: 13; J gene: TRBJ2-5; CDR3 DNA: TGTGCCAGCACGGGGGTCTGCCGAGGGACCCAGTACTTC; CDR3 protein: CASTGVCRGTQYF
V gene: TRBV19; D gene: NA; clone size: NA; CDR3 length: 15; J gene: TRBJ1-2; CDR3 DNA: TGTGCCAGTAGTATAGACGAGTCAGCTAACTATGGCTACACCTTC; CDR3 protein: CASSIDESANYGYTF
V gene: TRBV20-1; D gene: NA; clone size: NA; CDR3 length: 9; J gene: TRBJ1-1; CDR3 DNA: TGCAGTTCCCCGCCTGAAGCTTTCTTT; CDR3 protein: CSSPPEAFF
V gene: TRBV18; D gene: TRBD1; clone size: NA; CDR3 length: 18; J gene: TRBJ1-5; CDR3 DNA: TGTGCCAGCTCACGGAGGACAGGGGGCCAAATAATAGATCAGCCCCAGCATTTT; CDR3 protein: CASSRRTGGQIIDQPQHF
V gene: TRBV6-4; D gene: NA; clone size: NA; CDR3 length: 15; J gene: TRBJ1-1; CDR3 DNA: TGTGCCAGCAGGGGTCCAGGACATAATAACACTGAAGCTTTCTTT; CDR3 protein: CASRGPGHNNTEAFF
V gene: TRBV15; D gene: NA; clone size: NA; CDR3 length: 17; J gene: TRBJ1-3; CDR3 DNA: TGTGCCACCAGCAGAGACTTAGAACACCCCTCTGGAAACACCATATATTTT; CDR3 protein: CATSRDLEHPSGNTIYF
V gene: TRBV2; D gene: TRBD2; clone size: NA; CDR3 length: 16; J gene: TRBJ2-7; CDR3 DNA: TGTGCCAGCAGTGCATGGACTAGCGGGAGGGTCGGGGAGCAGTACTTC; CDR3 protein: CASSAWTSGRVGEQYF
V gene: TRBV25-1; D gene: NA; clone size: NA; CDR3 length: 15; J gene: TRBJ1-1; CDR3 DNA: TGTGCCAGCAGTCCCCTCAGGGTCACGAACACTGAAGCTTTCTTT; CDR3 protein: CASSPLRVTNTEAFF
V gene: TRBV18; D gene: NA; clone size: NA; CDR3 length: 13; J gene: TRBJ1-5; CDR3 DNA: TGTGCCAGCTCACCAGGTACGTATCAGCCCCAGCATTTT; CDR3 protein: CASSPGTYQPQHF